This entry features one T cell receptor (beta chain) sequence. Its antigen is unknown. Vbeta (60) and Jbeta (13) primers were used in the PCR. Some clones are missing from TCRdb's copy, which holds only in-frame ones; the method was immunoSEQ multiplex PCR. The table records over 150,000 clones, 84% of them present only once. This record comes from a study of cytomegalovirus exposure and HLA in healthy donors. General observations from the study: When a later analysis compared HLA-associated TCR beta chains with equally common others, the HLA-associated chains turned out to be more clonally expanded and to have lower generation probabilities. Many donors carried some public TCRs, although rarity characterized most TCR sequences. Information on immune exposure was restricted to one variable (CMV serostatus).

Trimming pared 2 bases from V and 4 bases from J, leaving 15 bases between. CDR1 and CDR2 from the germline V gene are MGHRA and YSYEKL. This CDR3 region has 16 residues. The chain carries TRBV4-1 and TRBJ1-3; a possible D gene is TRBD1 (5 bases). The specimen was PBMCs. This receptor was taken from a girl aged 10 to 17 in good health and CMV-seropositive. The chain's CDR3 is CASSQIQGMAGNTIYF. CDR3 DNA: TGCGCCAGCAGCCAAATCCAGGGTATGGCAGGAAACACCATATATTTT.